The 13 T cell receptor beta chains below all came from one sample that was sequenced in a study of T cells after yellow fever vaccination. TCRdb re-called the 5' RACE reads with MiXCR, one entry per CDR3 protein. Of about 350,000 distinct CDR3 sequences listed, around 12% are singletons. This specimen was CD4+ T cells sorted from PBMCs, taken 15 days after the yellow fever booster vaccination. The receptor set was obtained from a man aged 18 to 30 who received the YFV17D yellow fever vaccine.

This sequence joins TRBV28 and TRBJ1-5; D unresolved. This CDR3 region has 16 residues. The ends were cut back, 6 bases at V and 7 bases at J, with 22 bases in the middle. Per germline, CDR1 MDHEN and CDR2 SYDVKM. CDR3 residues: CASSSPGRASGQPQHF. In nucleotides, the CDR3 is TGTGCCAGCAGCAGCCCAGGACGGGCTTCCGGGCAGCCCCAGCATTTT.

This rearrangement joins TRBV5-1 to TRBJ2-3, with D possibly being TRBD1 or TRBD2 (5 bases each). Germline V gene lookup returns CDR1 SGHRS and CDR2 YFSETQ. CDR3 size: 13 residues. The V and J ends lost 5 bases and 2 bases respectively, with 9 bases between them. In nucleotides, the CDR3 is TGCGCCAGCAGTGGGACGGTCACAGATACGCAGTATTTT. It is translated as CASSGTVTDTQYF.

In this sample, this clonotype turned up a few times. The chain carries TRBV30 and TRBJ2-7; 7 bases match TRBD1. Trimming cost V 3 bases and J 5 bases; bases outside gene matches: 7. CDR1 is GTSNPN and CDR2 is SVGIG in the germline V gene (reference sequence). The CDR3 is 13 residues long. This chain's CDR3 is CAWRAPGGHEQYF. CDR3 DNA sequence: TGTGCCTGGAGGGCGCCAGGGGGACACGAGCAGTACTTC.

CDR3 loop: CASSVEGSGGELFF. The CDR3 coding sequence is TGTGCCAGCAGCGTAGAGGGGTCCGGCGGGGAGCTGTTTTTT. The chain is built from TRBV9 and TRBJ2-2; tentatively, D is TRBD1 (5 bases). Deletions cut 0 bases from V and 7 bases from J, with 10 bases between. Germline values: CDR1 SGDLS, CDR2 YYNGEE. There are 14 residues in the CDR3.

This clonotype was observed a few times. This chain links TRBV20-1 with TRBJ1-6; 8 positions match TRBD1. Germline V CDR1 and CDR2: DFQATT, SNEGSKA (reference sequence). This CDR3 contains 14 residues. With 4 bases clipped from V and 7 bases from J, the junction kept 6 bases outside the gene matches. CDR3: CSAISGTGNSPLHF. In nucleotides, the CDR3 is TGCAGTGCTATTTCCGGGACAGGCAATTCACCCCTCCACTTT.

There are a few counts of this clonotype. V usage is TRBV12-5 and J usage is TRBJ2-5, with TRBD2 matching over 12 bases. Germline CDR1 is LGHNT and CDR2 is FRNRAP. This CDR3 is built from 15 residues. The junction had 4 bases not matched to a gene; V was cut back by 3 bases and J by 5 bases. The chain's CDR3 is CASGFASGGAETQYF. CDR3 DNA sequence: TGTGCTAGTGGTTTTGCTAGCGGGGGGGCGGAGACCCAGTACTTC.

This clonotype was counted a few times. The rearrangement joins TRBV4-1 to TRBJ2-7; D gene unclear. The CDR3 extends over 12 amino acids. The V gene lost 0 bases and the J gene lost 10 bases, with 10 bases spanning the gap. The germline gives CDR1 MGHRA, CDR2 YSYEKL. CDR3 residues: CASSQDDRVQYF. For the CDR3, the DNA is TGCGCCAGCAGCCAAGATGACCGGGTTCAGTACTTC.

There are a few counts of this clonotype. V gene TRBV7-2 combines with J gene TRBJ2-1; possibly TRBD1 or TRBD2 for D (6 bases each). The CDR3 is 16 residues long. V lost 3 bases, J lost 4 bases, and 16 bases lay in between. Germline lookup yields CDR1 SGHTA and CDR2 FQGNSA. In nucleotides, the CDR3 is TGTGCCAGCAGCTTTCGCCGGGGGCTGACTTACAATGAGCAGTTCTTC. Translated, it gives CASSFRRGLTYNEQFF.

The table lists this clonotype with a few counts. V is TRBV9 and J is TRBJ1-3; D gene uncertain. Deletions cut 0 bases from V and 0 bases from J, with 16 bases between. The CDR3 runs 18 residues. Per the germline V gene, CDR1 is SGDLS and CDR2 is YYNGEE. CDR3: CASSVALEGTSSGNTIYF. The CDR3 bases are TGTGCCAGCAGCGTAGCTTTAGAGGGTACGAGCTCTGGAAACACCATATATTTT.

V gene TRBV5-1 combines with J gene TRBJ1-2; the D is unclear. Germline V gene sequence: CDR1 SGHRS, CDR2 YFSETQ. There are 14 residues in the CDR3. Trimming removed 7 bases from V and 7 bases from J, with 20 bases in between. DNA of the CDR3: TGCGCCAGCCGTCTGATGTATTCCGTGAGTGGCTACACCTTC. Residues: CASRLMYSVSGYTF.

This clonotype was counted between two and nine times. This chain links TRBV7-2 with TRBJ2-5; a weak D match, TRBD2 (6 bases). The CDR3 sequence is 13 residues long. CDR1 is SGHTA and CDR2 is FQGNSA in the germline V gene. V lost 6 bases to trimming and J lost 13 bases, with 21 bases between them. The CDR3, as DNA: TGTGCCAGCAGGCCTACCGGGACCGGGAGTAGGTACTTC. This translates into CASRPTGTGSRYF.

The rearrangement joins TRBV2 to TRBJ2-1; D is tentatively TRBD1 or TRBD2 (5 bases each). The V gene lost 2 bases and the J gene lost 4 bases, with 9 bases spanning the gap. The CDR3 length is 14 residues. CDR1 is SNHLY, CDR2 FYNNEI, per germline. DNA for the CDR3: TGTGCCAGCAGTGAACAGGGACCTTACAATGAGCAGTTCTTC. Protein product: CASSEQGPYNEQFF.

This clonotype appeared a few times. V gene TRBV9 combines with J gene TRBJ1-2, with D uncertain. Germline assignment: CDR1 SGDLS and CDR2 YYNGEE. The CDR3 sequence is 17 residues long. The ends were cut back, 0 bases at V and 2 bases at J, with 17 bases in the middle. The CDR3 nucleotides are TGTGCCAGCAGCGTAGGGCCCGGTGCCAGGTCCAACTATGGCTACACCTTC. Residues: CASSVGPGARSNYGYTF.